The next 22 T cell receptor beta chains were all read from a single sample in a study of shared clonotypes between healthy human individuals. Some clones are missing from TCRdb's copy, which holds only in-frame ones; the method was immunoSEQ multiplex PCR. The table lists about 600,000 clones, roughly 97% of them singletons. Source material: naive CD4+ T cells sorted from blood. Subset meaning: CD45RA+ positively selected. These receptors came from a woman aged 30 to 39 in good health.

The chain combines TRBV15 with TRBJ2-7, with 7 bases aligning to TRBD1. This CDR3 is built from 15 residues. Germline V gene lookup returns CDR1 LNHNV and CDR2 YYDKDF (reference sequence). V lost 2 bases and J lost 3; bases outside the gene matches: 7. The CDR3 is CATSRSRQGRYEQYF. In DNA, the CDR3 is TGTGCCACCAGCAGATCCCGACAGGGCCGCTACGAGCAGTACTTC.

The rearrangement joins TRBV7-9 to TRBJ2-7, with D unresolved. Trimming left V 6 bases short and J 1 base short, with 10 bases between. The CDR3 totals 13 residues. Germline V gives CDR1 SEHNR, CDR2 FQNEAQ (reference sequence). The CDR3 is CASRSDGSYEQYF. The CDR3 nucleotides are TGTGCCAGCAGATCCGACGGTTCCTACGAGCAGTACTTC.

This chain joins TRBV11-3 and TRBJ2-3; 8 positions match TRBD2. Germline assignment: CDR1 SGHNT and CDR2 YENEEA. This CDR3 comprises 13 residues. V dropped 4 bases and J dropped 6; count of bases not matched to a gene: 3. The CDR3 DNA sequence: TGTGCCAGCAGCTCTCGCGGGAGGGATACGCAGTATTTT. Its translation is CASSSRGRDTQYF.

The gene calls are TRBV21-1 and TRBJ1-1. TRBV21-1 is recorded as a pseudogene. CDR3 length: 16 amino acids. The CDR3, as DNA: TGTGCCAGCAGCAAAACATTCCGGGGGTTGAACACTGAAGCTTTCTTT. Translating gives CASSKTFRGLNTEAFF.

V and J are TRBV10-3 and TRBJ2-7; D call uncertain. The germline V gene encodes CDR1 ENHRY and CDR2 SYGVKD. CDR3 length: 14 amino acids. V gave up 0 bases and J gave up 3 bases, with 9 bases separating them. In DNA form, the CDR3 reads TGTGCCATCAGTGAGTCTGGAGCTCGCTACGAGCAGTACTTC. It encodes CAISESGARYEQYF.

This rearrangement joins TRBV5-1 to TRBJ2-7, with D tentatively TRBD1 (6 bases). Germline assignment: CDR1 SGHRS and CDR2 YFSETQ. This CDR3 contains 13 residues. With 4 bases removed from V and 5 bases from J, the gap between germline ends came to 13 bases. Here the CDR3 DNA reads TGCGCCAGCAGCCAACAGGGAGTCCACGAGCAGTACTTC. Its protein product is CASSQQGVHEQYF.

DNA for the CDR3: TGCGCCAGCAGCACTGGGATGGGTGGGCCCTCTGGAAACACCATATATTTT. Residues: CASSTGMGGPSGNTIYF. The chain employs TRBV5-1 and TRBJ1-3; D is unclear. CDR3 length equals 17 residues. Per the germline V gene, CDR1 is SGHRS and CDR2 is YFSETQ. With 4 bases removed from V and 0 bases from J, the gap between germline ends came to 17 bases.

The rearrangement links TRBV6-1 to TRBJ2-7; no definite D call. CDR1 MNHNS and CDR2 SASEGT come from the germline V gene. The CDR3 sequence is 14 residues long. Trimming took off 2 bases at V and 2 bases at J, with 10 bases between the two ends. For the CDR3, the DNA is TGTGCCAGCAGTGAAAGGACGGTGGCCTACGAGCAGTACTTC. Translated: CASSERTVAYEQYF.

The V gene is TRBV25-1, the J gene TRBJ2-1; D gene ambiguous. Germline CDR1 is MGHDK and CDR2 is SYGVNS. The CDR3 totals 16 residues. The germline V and J ends were trimmed by 0 bases and 2 bases, with 11 bases remaining between them. The CDR3 sequence: CASSEYTTNPYNEQFF. The CDR3, as DNA: TGTGCCAGCAGTGAATATACCACAAACCCCTACAATGAGCAGTTCTTC.

The rearrangement links TRBV2 to TRBJ2-7; D not resolved. Germline-derived CDR1 and CDR2 are SNHLY and FYNNEI. V lost 3 bases, J lost 4 bases, and 7 bases lay in between. The CDR3 contains 12 residues. Here the CDR3 reads CASSDGVYEQYF. The DNA of the CDR3 is TGTGCCAGCAGTGACGGAGTGTACGAGCAGTACTTC.

The CDR3 sequence: CASRLDRRNTEAFF. CDR3 DNA sequence: TGTGCCAGCAGGTTGGACAGGAGGAACACTGAAGCTTTCTTT. The chain carries TRBV28 and TRBJ1-1; 7 bases are shared with TRBD1. The V segment lost 6 bases and the J segment 1 base; nucleotides outside the gene matches: 5. The CDR3 is made up of 14 amino acids. Germline CDR1 is MDHEN and CDR2 is SYDVKM.

V gene TRBV9 combines with J gene TRBJ2-7; D gene ambiguous. V was pared by 0 bases and J by 0 bases, with 16 bases between. This CDR3 is 17 amino acids long. Germline assignment: CDR1 SGDLS and CDR2 YYNGEE. CDR3 sequence: CASSVGSPSESSYEQYF. For the CDR3, the DNA is TGTGCCAGCAGCGTAGGTTCCCCAAGCGAGAGCTCCTACGAGCAGTACTTC.

The chain recombines TRBV28 with TRBJ2-1; 10 bases match TRBD1. Germline lookup yields CDR1 MDHEN and CDR2 SYDVKM. Trimming took 6 bases from V and 8 from J; bases not matched to a gene: 10. The CDR3 consists of 15 residues. CDR3 loop: CASSTPGQGMHEQFF. In DNA, the CDR3 is TGTGCCAGCAGCACCCCGGGACAGGGGATGCATGAGCAGTTCTTC.

The V gene is TRBV21-1, the J gene TRBJ2-2; TRBD1, the table's D call, lacks a check against the DNA. TRBV21-1 is deemed a pseudogene. This CDR3 has 18 amino acids. The CDR3: CASSELPGQLANTGELFF. The CDR3 DNA reads as TGTGCCAGCAGCGAACTTCCCGGACAGCTCGCGAACACCGGGGAGCTGTTTTTT.

The chain couples TRBV7-9 to TRBJ1-2; no definite D call. Germline V gene data show CDR1 as SEHNR and CDR2 as FQNEAQ (reference sequence). V was trimmed by 10 bases and J by 7 bases, leaving 25 bases between them. The CDR3 is 15 residues long. The CDR3, as DNA: TGTGCCATTCCCCTGGCGCCATTTTCCCAGATTGGCTACACCTTC. This translates into CAIPLAPFSQIGYTF.

This rearrangement joins TRBV6-6 to TRBJ1-1; D gene uncertain. Germline V gives CDR1 MNHNY, CDR2 SVGAGI (reference sequence). Between the trimmed V and J ends, which lost 6 bases and 2 bases, there was a span of 10 bases. The CDR3 loop spans 13 amino acids. The CDR3 sequence is CASRTLLNTEAFF. The CDR3 DNA sequence: TGTGCCAGCAGGACTCTCCTAAACACTGAAGCTTTCTTT.

The chain joins TRBV28 to TRBJ1-1; D unclear. Germline lookup yields CDR1 MDHEN and CDR2 SYDVKM. This CDR3 is 11 amino acids long. V dropped 6 bases and J dropped 11 bases, with 13 bases sitting between them. CDR3 in amino acids: CASRVSTEAFF. CDR3 bases: TGTGCCAGCAGGGTATCAACGGAGGCTTTCTTT.

The chain recombines TRBV5-4 with TRBJ2-5; D gene unclear. Trimming stripped 4 bases from V and 1 base from J, with 11 bases between. There are 14 residues in the CDR3. Germline CDR1 reads SGHNT; CDR2 reads YYREEE (reference sequence). This CDR3 reads CASSQTGVQETQYF. The DNA of the CDR3 is TGTGCCAGCAGCCAAACTGGGGTCCAAGAGACCCAGTACTTC.

This chain joins TRBV19 and TRBJ2-7; D may be TRBD1 (5 bases). Trimming removed 3 bases at V and 0 bases at J, with 12 bases between. Germline V CDR1 and CDR2: LNHDA, SQIVND (reference sequence). CDR3 length equals 15 residues. The CDR3 DNA reads TGTGCCAGTAGTATGTACAGGTTGACCTCCTACGAGCAGTACTTC. Translating it yields CASSMYRLTSYEQYF.

The chain carries TRBV5-8 and TRBJ2-1, with a weak D call TRBD2 (5 bases). The CDR3 is 16 residues long. The V end was cut by 0 bases, the J end by 4 bases, with 14 bases between. Germline V gene lookup returns CDR1 SGHTS and CDR2 YDEGEE. The CDR3 DNA reads as TGTGCCAGCAGCTTGGGGGCACAATCGGGATACAATGAGCAGTTCTTC. Translated: CASSLGAQSGYNEQFF. Full variable domain (outside the CDR3, taken from reference TRBV5-8 and TRBJ2-1): EAGVTQSPTHLIKTRGQQATLRCSPISGHTSVYWYQQALGLGLQFLLWYDEGEERNRGNFPPRFSGRQFPNYSSELNVNALELEDSALYLCASSLGAQSGYNEQFFGPGTRLTVL.

The CDR3 loop reads CASSFWTGEPEAFF. For the CDR3, the DNA is TGTGCCAGCAGCTTCTGGACAGGGGAGCCTGAAGCTTTCTTT. The chain combines TRBV7-2 with TRBJ1-1, with 9 bases fitting TRBD1. Germline trimming cut 3 bases from V and 6 bases from J; bases unmatched to any gene: 5. Germline CDR1 SGHTA, CDR2 FQGNSA. This CDR3 contains 14 residues.

This clone appeared once. V is TRBV15 and J is TRBJ2-3; tentatively, D is TRBD2 (5 bases). V was pared by 0 bases and J by 4 bases, with 20 bases between. Per the germline V gene, CDR1 is LNHNV and CDR2 is YYDKDF (reference sequence). The CDR3 contains 18 residues. CDR3 sequence: CATSRDHRKAGIADTQYF. The CDR3 DNA reads as TGTGCCACCAGCAGAGATCATCGGAAGGCCGGGATCGCAGATACGCAGTATTTT.